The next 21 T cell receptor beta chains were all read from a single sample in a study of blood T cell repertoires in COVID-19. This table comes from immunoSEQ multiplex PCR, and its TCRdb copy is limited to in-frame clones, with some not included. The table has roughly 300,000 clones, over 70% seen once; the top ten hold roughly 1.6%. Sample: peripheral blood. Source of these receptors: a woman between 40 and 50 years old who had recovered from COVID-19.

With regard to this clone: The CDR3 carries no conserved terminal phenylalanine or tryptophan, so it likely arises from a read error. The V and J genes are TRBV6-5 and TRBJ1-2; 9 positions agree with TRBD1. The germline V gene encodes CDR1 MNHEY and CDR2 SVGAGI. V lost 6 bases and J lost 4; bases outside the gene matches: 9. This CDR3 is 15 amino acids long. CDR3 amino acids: CASSPIDRGGYGYTL. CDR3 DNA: TGTGCCAGCAGCCCCATCGACAGGGGGGGCTATGGCTACACCCTC.

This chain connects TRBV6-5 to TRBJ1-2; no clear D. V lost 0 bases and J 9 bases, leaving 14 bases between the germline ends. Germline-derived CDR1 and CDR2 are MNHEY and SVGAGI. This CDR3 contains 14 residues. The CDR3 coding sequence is TGTGCCAGCAGTTACTCGAGGCACGAGAGCCGCTACACCTTC. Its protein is CASSYSRHESRYTF.

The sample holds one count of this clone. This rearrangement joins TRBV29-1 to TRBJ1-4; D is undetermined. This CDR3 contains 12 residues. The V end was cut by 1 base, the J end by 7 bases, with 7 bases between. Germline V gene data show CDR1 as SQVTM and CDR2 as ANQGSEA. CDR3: CSVEVSREKLFF. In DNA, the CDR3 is TGCAGCGTTGAAGTGTCGCGTGAAAAACTGTTTTTT. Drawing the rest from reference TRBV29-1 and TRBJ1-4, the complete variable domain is SAVISQKPSRDICQRGTSLTIQCQVDSQVTMMFWYRQQPGQSLTLIATANQGSEATYESGFVIDKFPISRPNLTFSTLTVSNMSPEDSSIYLCSVEVSREKLFFGSGTQLSVL.

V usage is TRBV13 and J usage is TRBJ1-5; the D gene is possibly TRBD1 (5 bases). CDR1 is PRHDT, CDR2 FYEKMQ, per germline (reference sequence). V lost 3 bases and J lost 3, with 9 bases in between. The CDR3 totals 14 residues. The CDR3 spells CASSFQGLNQPQHF. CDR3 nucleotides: TGTGCCAGCAGCTTCCAGGGCCTCAATCAGCCCCAGCATTTT.

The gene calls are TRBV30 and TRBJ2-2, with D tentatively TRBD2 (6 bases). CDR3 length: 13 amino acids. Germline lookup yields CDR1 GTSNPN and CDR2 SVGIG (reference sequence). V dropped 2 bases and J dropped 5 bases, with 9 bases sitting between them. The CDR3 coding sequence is TGTGCCTGGAGTTGGAGCGGGACCGGGGAGCTGTTTTTT. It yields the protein CAWSWSGTGELFF. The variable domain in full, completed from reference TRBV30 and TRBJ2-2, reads SQTIHQWPATLVQPVGSPLSLECTVEGTSNPNLYWYRQAAGRGLQLLFYSVGIGQISSEVPQNLSASRPQDRQFILSSKKLLLSDSGFYLCAWSWSGTGELFFGEGSRLTVL.

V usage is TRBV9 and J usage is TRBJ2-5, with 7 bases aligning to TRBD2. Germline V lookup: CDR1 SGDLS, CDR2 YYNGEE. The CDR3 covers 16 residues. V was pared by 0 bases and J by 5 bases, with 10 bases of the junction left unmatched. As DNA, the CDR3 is TGTGCCAGCAGCGTAGGCGGGGGAGTTCCCTTGGAGACCCAGTACTTC. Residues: CASSVGGGVPLETQYF.

The CDR3 nucleotides are TGTGCCAGCAGCTTCGGACTGAGCTCCTATAATTCACCCCTCCACTTT. This translates into CASSFGLSSYNSPLHF. The chain carries TRBV11-2 and TRBJ1-6; no firm D call. CDR1 is SGHAT, CDR2 FQNNGV, per germline. The CDR3 has 16 amino acids. The V end lost 3 bases, the J end lost 0 bases, and 9 bases lay between the germline ends. Together with reference TRBV11-2 and TRBJ1-6, the CDR3 gives the full variable domain: EAGVAQSPRYKIIEKRQSVAFWCNPISGHATLYWYQQILGQGPKLLIQFQNNGVVDDSQLPKDRFSAERLKGVDSTLKIQPAKLEDSAVYLCASSFGLSSYNSPLHFGNGTRLTVT.

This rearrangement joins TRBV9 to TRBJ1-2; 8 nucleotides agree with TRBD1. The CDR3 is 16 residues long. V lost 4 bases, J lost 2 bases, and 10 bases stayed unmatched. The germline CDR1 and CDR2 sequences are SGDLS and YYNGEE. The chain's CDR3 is CASSPQDRAINYGYTF. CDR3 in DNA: TGTGCCAGCAGCCCTCAGGACAGGGCCATAAACTATGGCTACACCTTC.

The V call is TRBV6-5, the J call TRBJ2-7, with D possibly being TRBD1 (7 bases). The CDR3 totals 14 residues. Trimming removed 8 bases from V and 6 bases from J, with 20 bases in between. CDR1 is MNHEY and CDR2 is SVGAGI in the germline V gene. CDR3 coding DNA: TGTGCCAGCGGATCGGTCAGGGGGGTCGTCGAGCAGTACTTC. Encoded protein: CASGSVRGVVEQYF.

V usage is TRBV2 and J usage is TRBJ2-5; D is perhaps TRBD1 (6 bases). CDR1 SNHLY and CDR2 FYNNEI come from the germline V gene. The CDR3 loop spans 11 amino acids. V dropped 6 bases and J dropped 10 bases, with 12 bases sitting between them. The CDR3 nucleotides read TGTGCCAGCAGCTATCTAGGGGGCCAGTACTTC. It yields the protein CASSYLGGQYF.

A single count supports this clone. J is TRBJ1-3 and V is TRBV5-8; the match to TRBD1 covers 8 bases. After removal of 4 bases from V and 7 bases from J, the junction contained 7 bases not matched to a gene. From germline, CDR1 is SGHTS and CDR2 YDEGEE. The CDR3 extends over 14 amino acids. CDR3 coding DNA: TGTGCCAGCAGCCTAGGACAGGGTTGGAACACCATATATTTT. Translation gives CASSLGQGWNTIYF.

The CDR3 DNA is TGTGCCAGCAGTTCGGAAGCAGGGAACTATGGCTACACCTTC. Protein sequence: CASSSEAGNYGYTF. The chain combines TRBV6-2 or TRBV6-3 with TRBJ1-2; TRBD1 might be the D (5 bases). Trimming left V 4 bases short and J 2 bases short, with 11 bases between. Germline V CDR1 and CDR2: MNHEY, SVGEGT. This CDR3 has 14 residues.

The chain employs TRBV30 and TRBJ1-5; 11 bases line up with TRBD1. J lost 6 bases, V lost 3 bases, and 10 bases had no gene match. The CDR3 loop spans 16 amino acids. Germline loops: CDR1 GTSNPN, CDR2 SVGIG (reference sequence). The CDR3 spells CAWREGSGTGGQPQHF. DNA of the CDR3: TGTGCCTGGAGGGAGGGTTCCGGGACAGGGGGTCAGCCCCAGCATTTT.

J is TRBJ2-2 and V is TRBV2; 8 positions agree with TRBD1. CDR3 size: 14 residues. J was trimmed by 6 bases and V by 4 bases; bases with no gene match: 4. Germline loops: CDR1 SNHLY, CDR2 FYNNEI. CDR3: CASSGQGAAGELFF. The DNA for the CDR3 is TGTGCCAGCAGTGGGCAGGGGGCGGCCGGGGAGCTGTTTTTT.

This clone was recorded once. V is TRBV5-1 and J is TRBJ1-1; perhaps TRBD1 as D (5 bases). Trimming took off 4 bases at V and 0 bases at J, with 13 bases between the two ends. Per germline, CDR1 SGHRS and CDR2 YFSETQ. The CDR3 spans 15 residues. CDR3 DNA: TGCGCCAGCAGCCCTCGCGACAGACTGAACACTGAAGCTTTCTTT. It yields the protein CASSPRDRLNTEAFF.

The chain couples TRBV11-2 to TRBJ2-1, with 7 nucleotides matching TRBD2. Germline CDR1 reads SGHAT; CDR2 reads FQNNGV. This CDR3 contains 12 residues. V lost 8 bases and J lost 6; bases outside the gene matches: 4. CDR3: CASGRDGNEQFF. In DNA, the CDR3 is TGTGCCAGCGGGAGGGATGGCAATGAGCAGTTCTTC.

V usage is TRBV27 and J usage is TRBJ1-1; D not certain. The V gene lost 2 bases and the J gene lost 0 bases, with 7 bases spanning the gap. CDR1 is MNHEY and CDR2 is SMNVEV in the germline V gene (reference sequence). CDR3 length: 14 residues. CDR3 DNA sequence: TGTGCCAGCAGTTTACGGGGAATGAACACTGAAGCTTTCTTT. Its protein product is CASSLRGMNTEAFF.

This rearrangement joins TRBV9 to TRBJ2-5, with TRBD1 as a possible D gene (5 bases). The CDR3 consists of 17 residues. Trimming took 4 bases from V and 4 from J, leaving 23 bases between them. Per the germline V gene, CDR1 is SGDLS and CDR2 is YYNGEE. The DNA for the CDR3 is TGTGCCAGCAGCCCTGCGAGATCATCAGGGATACGAGAGACCCAGTACTTC. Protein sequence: CASSPARSSGIRETQYF.

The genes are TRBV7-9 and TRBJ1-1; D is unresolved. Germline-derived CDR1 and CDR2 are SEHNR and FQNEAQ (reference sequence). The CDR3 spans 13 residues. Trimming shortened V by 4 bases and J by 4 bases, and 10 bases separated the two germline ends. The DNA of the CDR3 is TGTGCCAGCAGCTCAGCGGCCTCCACTGAAGCTTTCTTT. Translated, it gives CASSSAASTEAFF.

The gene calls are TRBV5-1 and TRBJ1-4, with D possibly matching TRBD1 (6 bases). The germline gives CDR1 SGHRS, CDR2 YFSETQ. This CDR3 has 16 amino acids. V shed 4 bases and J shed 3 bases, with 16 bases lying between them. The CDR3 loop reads CASSRGYQGSNEKLFF. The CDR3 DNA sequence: TGCGCCAGCAGCAGGGGCTACCAGGGGTCTAATGAAAAACTGTTTTTT.

CDR3 bases: TGTGCCAGCAGTTACTTCGGACAGGGTTTGGACGAGCAGTACTTC. Translated: CASSYFGQGLDEQYF. The chain is built from TRBV6-5 and TRBJ2-7, with 8 bases that match TRBD1. Per germline, CDR1 MNHEY and CDR2 SVGAGI. V dropped 1 base and J dropped 5; count of bases not matched to a gene: 7. This CDR3 comprises 15 residues.